One and the same sample provided the 17 T cell receptor beta chains below, sequenced in a study of long-term antiretroviral therapy in people with HIV. Sequencing used immunoSEQ v3.0 at survey level. The repertoire was sequenced with immunoSEQ multiplex PCR; TCRdb's copy has only in-frame clones and lacks some. This sample carries fewer than 35,000 clones, 75% to 90% of them seen once, and the ten largest clones take around 15%. The starting material was unsorted PBMCs, obtained 2.9 years after starting antiretroviral therapy. The receptors shown here come from a man in his fifties or sixties with HIV.

The chain's CDR3 is CASSLDRTAPGTQYF. CDR3 nucleotide sequence: TGTGCCAGCAGCTTAGATAGGACCGCTCCGGGGACCCAGTACTTC. The V and J genes are TRBV11-2 and TRBJ2-5; D remains ambiguous. V lost 0 bases, J lost 7 bases, and 15 bases lay in between. The CDR3 is 15 amino acids. The germline V gene has CDR1 SGHAT and CDR2 FQNNGV.

The V gene is TRBV6-1, the J gene TRBJ2-7, with 9 bases identical to TRBD1. Unmatched junction bases numbered 11, after V lost 6 bases and J lost 5 bases. There are 15 residues in the CDR3. Germline V gene lookup returns CDR1 MNHNS and CDR2 SASEGT. The CDR3 DNA sequence: TGTGCCAGCAGCTACCAGCAGGACAGGGGTAACGAGCAGTACTTC. It specifies CASSYQQDRGNEQYF.

A few counts support this clone. CDR3 sequence reads: CASSLALNTEAFF. CDR3 sequence (DNA): TGTGCCAGCTCACTGGCCCTGAACACTGAAGCTTTCTTT. The genes are TRBV18 and TRBJ1-1; D not resolved. This CDR3 is built from 13 residues. Germline V lookup: CDR1 KGHSH, CDR2 LQKENI. Trimming removed 4 bases at V and 0 bases at J, with 6 bases between.

The V call is TRBV13, the J call TRBJ1-1; 7 bases agree with TRBD1. Trimming at V came to 3 bases and at J to 4 bases, leaving 8 bases not matched to a gene. This CDR3 is built from 15 residues. Germline V lookup: CDR1 PRHDT, CDR2 FYEKMQ (reference sequence). DNA for the CDR3: TGTGCCAGCAGCTTGAGTCGGACAGGAGGCACTGAAGCTTTCTTT. Translated, it gives CASSLSRTGGTEAFF.

This clone came up once. V and J are TRBV19 and TRBJ1-5, with a tentative D call TRBD1 (5 bases). CDR3 length equals 15 residues. Germline loops: CDR1 LNHDA, CDR2 SQIVND (reference sequence). Trimming took off 5 bases at V and 1 base at J, with 12 bases between the two ends. The CDR3 sequence is CASSLAGISNQPQHF. CDR3 nucleotides: TGTGCCAGTAGTTTAGCAGGGATAAGCAATCAGCCCCAGCATTTT. The whole variable domain, remainder taken from reference TRBV19 and TRBJ1-5, is DGGITQSPKYLFRKEGQNVTLSCEQNLNHDAMYWYRQDPGQGLRLIYYSQIVNDFQKGDIAEGYSVSREKKESFPLTVTSAQKNPTAFYLCASSLAGISNQPQHFGDGTRLSIL.

The chain is built from TRBV7-9 and TRBJ2-1; 9 nucleotides match TRBD2. Per the germline V gene, CDR1 is SEHNR and CDR2 is FQNEAQ (reference sequence). This CDR3 comprises 18 residues. The ends lost 2 bases at V and 3 bases at J; junction bases unmatched: 11. This chain's CDR3 is CASSLPSPGLAFYNEQFF. The CDR3 bases are TGTGCCAGCAGCTTACCATCGCCGGGACTAGCTTTCTACAATGAGCAGTTCTTC.

The V call is TRBV19, the J call TRBJ1-2; D unclear. Germline-derived CDR1 and CDR2 are LNHDA and SQIVND (reference sequence). This CDR3 spans 14 amino acids. Trimming pared 5 bases from V and 2 bases from J, leaving 12 bases between. CDR3 sequence reads: CASSYKGENYGYTF. The CDR3, as DNA: TGTGCCAGTAGTTATAAGGGAGAGAACTATGGCTACACCTTC.

V gene TRBV9 combines with J gene TRBJ2-1, with 7 bases lining up with TRBD1. The J segment lost 4 bases and the V segment lost 0 bases, leaving 7 bases of the junction unmatched. Germline values: CDR1 SGDLS, CDR2 YYNGEE. This CDR3 is 16 amino acids long. CDR3 region: CASSVAYRGRYNEQFF. The CDR3 bases are TGTGCCAGCAGCGTAGCTTACAGGGGTAGATACAATGAGCAGTTCTTC.

This clone was recorded only once. The rearrangement uses TRBV5-4 and TRBJ2-3; D is possibly TRBD2 (6 bases). Trimming stripped 2 bases from V and 3 bases from J, with 13 bases between. CDR3 size: 15 residues. Germline-derived CDR1 and CDR2 are SGHNT and YYREEE (reference sequence). The CDR3 DNA reads as TGTGCCAGCAGCTTTACTAGCTCTGGTACAGATACGCAGTATTTT. This codes for CASSFTSSGTDTQYF.

The chain couples TRBV11-2 to TRBJ1-2; 8 bases are a match to TRBD1. The junction had 3 bases not matched to a gene; V was cut back by 3 bases and J by 6 bases. In germline, CDR1 is SGHAT, CDR2 FQNNGV. The CDR3 runs to 13 residues. For the CDR3, the DNA is TGTGCCAGCAGCTTTCAGGGGGCGAATGGCTACACCTTC. It codes for CASSFQGANGYTF.

The rearrangement joins TRBV9 to TRBJ1-2; D remains unclear. The CDR3 runs to 13 residues. Between the trimmed V and J ends, which lost 0 bases and 4 bases, there was a span of 7 bases. CDR1 and CDR2 from the germline V gene are SGDLS and YYNGEE. The CDR3 DNA reads TGTGCCAGCAGCGTAGAAGGCCTCTATGGCTACACCTTC. Its protein product is CASSVEGLYGYTF.

The chain combines TRBV5-6 with TRBJ2-7; D is perhaps TRBD1 (6 bases). The V gene lost 3 bases and the J gene lost 2 bases, with 12 bases spanning the gap. From germline, CDR1 is SGHDT and CDR2 YYEEEE. The CDR3 covers 14 residues. CDR3 in amino acids: CASSSPGHTYEQYF. CDR3 nucleotides: TGTGCCAGCAGCTCGCCGGGACATACCTACGAGCAGTACTTC.

This chain's CDR3 is CASSWDRYSNQPQHF. In DNA form, the CDR3 reads TGTGCCAGCAGTTGGGACAGATATAGCAATCAGCCCCAGCATTTT. The chain combines TRBV6-5 with TRBJ1-5, with TRBD1 matching 7 bases. The CDR3 contains 15 residues. The V segment lost 4 bases and the J segment 0 bases; nucleotides outside the gene matches: 3. The V gene's germline CDR1 is MNHEY and CDR2 SVGAGI.

The CDR3 nucleotides read TGTGCCTGGAGTGTACCGGGTGTGAAGGCTGAAGCTTTCTTT. Translation gives CAWSVPGVKAEAFF. The V gene is TRBV30, the J gene TRBJ1-1; D unclear. V dropped 0 bases and J dropped 6 bases, with 14 bases sitting between them. CDR1 is GTSNPN, CDR2 SVGIG, per germline (reference sequence). This CDR3 is built from 14 residues.

V usage is TRBV30 and J usage is TRBJ1-5, with D unclear. The CDR3 spans 14 residues. The V and J ends lost 4 bases and 2 bases respectively, with 12 bases between them. CDR1 GTSNPN and CDR2 SVGIG come from the germline V gene (reference sequence). The CDR3 here is CAWNSLGGNQPQHF. The CDR3, as DNA: TGTGCCTGGAACAGTCTAGGTGGCAATCAGCCCCAGCATTTT.

The chain has TRBV5-1 and TRBJ2-3; tentative D call: TRBD2 (7 bases). The CDR3 totals 15 residues. From germline, CDR1 is SGHRS and CDR2 YFSETQ. The V end lost 7 bases, the J end lost 4 bases, and 19 bases lay between the germline ends. The CDR3 nucleotides read TGCGCCAGCGGTCAGCTGGGGGGGCCCGCAGATACGCAGTATTTT. Protein product: CASGQLGGPADTQYF.

J is TRBJ2-5 and V is TRBV18; D gene unclear. This CDR3 has 13 residues. Germline assignment: CDR1 KGHSH and CDR2 LQKENI. V gave up 3 bases and J gave up 2 bases, with 7 bases separating them. CDR3: CASSPSRQETQYF. Here the CDR3 DNA reads TGTGCCAGCTCACCCAGCCGACAAGAGACCCAGTACTTC.